This T cell receptor (beta chain) was observed in a study of T cell changes during pregnancy in multiple sclerosis. V dropped 6 bases and J dropped 4; count of bases not matched to a gene: 11. Germline V gives CDR1 SQVTM, CDR2 ANQGSEA. The CDR3 consists of 14 residues. Assay used: immunoSEQ multiplex PCR; TCRdb lists only in-frame clones, some missing. The data contain tens of thousands of clones, almost 90% of them singletons. The clonotype comes from a female donor in good health, enrolled as a control in a pregnancy study. V gene TRBV29-1 combines with J gene TRBJ1-1; TRBD1 matches 7 bases. This sample comprised peripheral blood, obtained after pregnancy. As DNA, the CDR3 is TGCAGCGTCCGTCCGACAGGGCTGGGCACTGAAGCTTTCTTT. It is translated as CSVRPTGLGTEAFF.